The next 21 T cell receptor beta chains were all read from a single sample in a study of T-cell reconstitution after alpha-beta-depleted transplantation in children. The TCRbeta library was prepared with unique molecular identifiers. TCRdb processed the PCR reads anew with MiXCR; each CDR3 protein has one entry. Here the sample spans roughly 790,000 distinct CDR3 sequences, roughly 15% being singletons. The sample consisted of PBMCs, mostly from graft donor cells, taken 360 days after TCRalphabeta/CD19-depleted stem cell transplant. The source is a male patient aged 10 to 17 who had a stem cell transplant for acute lymphoblastic leukemia, so the T cells may come from the graft donor.

This clonotype was observed a few times. The V call is TRBV29-1, the J call TRBJ2-1, with D perhaps TRBD1 (7 bases). Trimming stripped 7 bases from V and 12 bases from J, with 16 bases between. Looked up from germline, CDR1 is SQVTM and CDR2 is ANQGSEA. This CDR3 region has 11 residues. CDR3 sequence: CSDGRWDRQFF. The DNA of the CDR3 is TGCAGCGACGGGAGATGGGACAGGCAGTTCTTC.

This clonotype was found a few times. The rearrangement uses TRBV18 and TRBJ2-7; D remains unclear. The V gene's germline CDR1 is KGHSH and CDR2 LQKENI. The CDR3 totals 13 residues. V lost 5 bases, J lost 3 bases, and 11 bases lay in between. In DNA, the CDR3 is TGTGCCAGCTCAGCCGGGCTTATCTACGAGCAGTACTTC. Amino acids: CASSAGLIYEQYF.

Only a few counts were recorded for this clonotype. CDR3 DNA: TGCGCCAGCAGCTTGGTAGATAACTATGGCTACACCTTC. Its translation is CASSLVDNYGYTF. The V call is TRBV5-1, the J call TRBJ1-2; D not resolved. This CDR3 is built from 13 residues. The V gene's germline CDR1 is SGHRS and CDR2 YFSETQ. V was trimmed by 0 bases and J by 1 base, leaving 4 bases between them.

This clonotype appeared a few times. This chain joins TRBV27 and TRBJ2-5; a weak D match, TRBD2 (6 bases). The CDR3 has 20 amino acids. Trimming removed 8 bases from V and 3 bases from J, with 34 bases in between. CDR1 MNHEY and CDR2 SMNVEV come from the germline V gene (reference sequence). The CDR3 nucleotides are TGTGCCAGCCGAAAACCTGGACACCCGCAGCCGGGGGAATTGGAAGAGACCCAGTACTTC. Its protein product is CASRKPGHPQPGELEETQYF.

This clonotype was counted only a few times. J is TRBJ1-1 and V is TRBV5-1; D not resolved. This CDR3 is built from 14 residues. The germline V gene has CDR1 SGHRS and CDR2 YFSETQ. Trimming took off 0 bases at V and 0 bases at J, with 6 bases between the two ends. The CDR3 nucleotides read TGCGCCAGCAGCTTGGCCCCCATGAACACTGAAGCTTTCTTT. This translates into CASSLAPMNTEAFF.

This rearrangement joins TRBV4-1 to TRBJ2-1; D is uncertain. The ends were cut back, 2 bases at V and 8 bases at J, with 7 bases in the middle. The germline gives CDR1 MGHRA, CDR2 YSYEKL. The CDR3 consists of 12 residues. The CDR3 DNA follows: TGCGCCAGCAGCCAATTCACCTATGAGCAGTTCTTC. Encoded protein: CASSQFTYEQFF.

The chain has TRBV13 and TRBJ2-3; D is uncertain. This CDR3 is built from 16 residues. Germline V CDR1 and CDR2: PRHDT, FYEKMQ (reference sequence). Trimming took 1 base from V and 4 from J, leaving 15 bases between them. In nucleotides, the CDR3 is TGTGCCAGCAGCTTAGAAAAGTTAGAATGGGCAGATACGCAGTATTTT. It codes for CASSLEKLEWADTQYF.

This clonotype came up many times. This chain links TRBV12-3 or TRBV12-4 with TRBJ2-3, with D possibly matching TRBD2 (6 bases). The CDR3 is made up of 15 amino acids. V lost 7 bases and J lost 2, with 16 bases in between. The CDR3 DNA reads TGTGCCAGCACTTCGGGACTTTCCTCCACAGATACGCAGTATTTT. Translating gives CASTSGLSSTDTQYF.

The rearrangement links TRBV10-3 to TRBJ2-5, with D possibly matching TRBD2 (6 bases). CDR3 size: 15 residues. CDR1 and CDR2 (germline): ENHRY, SYGVKD. Trimming shortened V by 5 bases and J by 5 bases, and 18 bases separated the two germline ends. CDR3 sequence reads: CAISPRETVKETQYF. The CDR3 region has the DNA TGTGCCATCAGTCCCCGGGAGACAGTTAAGGAGACCCAGTACTTC.

DNA for the CDR3: TGCGCCAGCAGCCAGGGGATAAGGGGTGGGGCTCCCTACGAGCAGTACTTC. Residues: CASSQGIRGGAPYEQYF. The V and J genes are TRBV4-1 and TRBJ2-7, with a possible D match to TRBD1 (5 bases). Looked up from germline, CDR1 is MGHRA and CDR2 is YSYEKL. With 3 bases removed from V and 2 bases from J, the gap between germline ends came to 20 bases. There are 17 residues in the CDR3.

V is TRBV4-1 and J is TRBJ2-7; TRBD1 is a possible D gene (5 bases). CDR1 and CDR2 from the germline V gene are MGHRA and YSYEKL. Trimming took off 5 bases at V and 4 bases at J, with 18 bases between the two ends. The CDR3 covers 15 residues. The CDR3 region has the DNA TGCGCCAGCAGCATCGAGGACACCTCCTCTTACGAGCAGTACTTC. The encoded protein is CASSIEDTSSYEQYF.

A few counts support this clonotype. The chain joins TRBV7-2 to TRBJ2-7; D is unresolved. The V end was cut by 5 bases, the J end by 0 bases, with 11 bases between. The CDR3 has 14 amino acids. Germline CDR1 reads SGHTA; CDR2 reads FQGNSA. The DNA for the CDR3 is TGTGCCAGCAGCCCCTCGTCCCCCTCCTACGAGCAGTACTTC. It translates to CASSPSSPSYEQYF.

This clonotype showed up just a few times. The V call is TRBV2, the J call TRBJ2-3; tentatively, D is TRBD2 (6 bases). The CDR3 length is 15 residues. Germline-derived CDR1 and CDR2 are SNHLY and FYNNEI. V was shortened by 6 bases and J by 4 bases, with 17 bases between the two germline ends. CDR3 protein: CASSDPVTSPDTQYF. DNA for the CDR3: TGTGCCAGCAGCGACCCCGTCACTAGCCCAGATACGCAGTATTTT. Full variable domain (remainder filled in from reference TRBV2 and TRBJ2-3): EPEVTQTPSHQVTQMGQEVILRCVPISNHLYFYWYRQILGQKVEFLVSFYNNEISEKSEIFDDQFSVERPDGSNFTLKIRSTKLEDSAMYFCASSDPVTSPDTQYFGPGTRLTVL.

The V gene is TRBV27, the J gene TRBJ2-2, with 7 positions matching TRBD2. The V and J ends lost 2 bases and 7 bases, in that order; junction bases with no gene match: 10. The CDR3 is 16 residues long. Germline CDR1 MNHEY, CDR2 SMNVEV (reference sequence). The CDR3 DNA sequence: TGTGCCAGCAGTTTAGACAGACCGCTAGCGGTCGGGGAGCTGTTTTTT. This codes for CASSLDRPLAVGELFF.

V gene TRBV9 combines with J gene TRBJ2-3; TRBD1 matches 9 bases. Germline V gives CDR1 SGDLS, CDR2 YYNGEE. This CDR3 spans 16 amino acids. The V and J ends lost 3 bases and 4 bases, in that order; junction bases with no gene match: 9. In nucleotides, the CDR3 is TGTGCCAGCAGCGCTAGTGTGACAGGGGGAGCAGATACGCAGTATTTT. Its translation is CASSASVTGGADTQYF.

The chain links TRBV5-5 to TRBJ2-7, with D tentatively TRBD1 (6 bases). CDR3 size: 16 residues. V was trimmed by 3 bases and J by 2 bases, leaving 18 bases between them. CDR1 is SGHKS, CDR2 YYEKEE, per germline (reference sequence). The CDR3 spells CASSSNRVTSPYEQYF. The CDR3 nucleotides read TGTGCCAGCAGCTCCAACAGGGTTACGAGTCCCTACGAGCAGTACTTC.

This clonotype was picked up one time. The chain links TRBV2 to TRBJ2-7, with 11 bases fitting TRBD2. Trimming took 5 bases from V and 2 from J; bases not matched to a gene: 14. CDR1 SNHLY and CDR2 FYNNEI come from the germline V gene. The CDR3 contains 18 residues. The CDR3 region has the DNA TGTGCCAGCAGTCGAGTCGCTAGCGGGAGGTGGTGTCCCTACGAGCAGTACTTC. This gives the protein CASSRVASGRWCPYEQYF. Using reference TRBV2 and TRBJ2-7 for the parts outside the CDR3, the full variable domain is EPEVTQTPSHQVTQMGQEVILRCVPISNHLYFYWYRQILGQKVEFLVSFYNNEISEKSEIFDDQFSVERPDGSNFTLKIRSTKLEDSAMYFCASSRVASGRWCPYEQYFGPGTRLTVT.

The rearrangement uses TRBV6-1 and TRBJ1-1; D gene unclear. Germline V gene data show CDR1 as MNHNS and CDR2 as SASEGT. The CDR3 totals 15 residues. Trimming removed 6 bases from V and 11 bases from J, with 25 bases in between. The CDR3 loop is CASSQEVGSKRVAFF. In DNA, the CDR3 is TGTGCCAGCAGCCAAGAAGTGGGGAGTAAAAGGGTGGCTTTCTTT.

The rearrangement joins TRBV27 to TRBJ2-3; 12 bases are shared with TRBD2. Unmatched junction bases numbered 12, after V lost 9 bases and J lost 5 bases. In germline, CDR1 is MNHEY, CDR2 SMNVEV (reference sequence). The CDR3 spans 16 residues. DNA of the CDR3: TGTGCCAGTGTCCCCTTACTAGCGGGAGGAGTAGATACGCAGTATTTT. Protein product: CASVPLLAGGVDTQYF.

This clonotype came up a few times. CDR3 in DNA: TGCGCCAGCAGTGGAGGGGACATTAGGGCGACTGAAGCTTTCTTT. Protein: CASSGGDIRATEAFF. The chain carries TRBV10-1 and TRBJ1-1, with TRBD1 as a possible D gene (6 bases). V was cut by 4 bases and J by 5 bases, with 17 bases left in between. This CDR3 is built from 15 residues. In germline, CDR1 is WNHNN, CDR2 SYGVQD (reference sequence).

This clonotype was counted a few times. V and J are TRBV20-1 and TRBJ1-1; tentatively, D is TRBD1 (5 bases). V was cut by 0 bases and J by 0 bases, with 14 bases left in between. The CDR3 length is 16 residues. Germline lookup yields CDR1 DFQATT and CDR2 SNEGSKA (reference sequence). Here the CDR3 DNA reads TGCAGTGCTAGAGAGTTGGACATCGGACTGAACACTGAAGCTTTCTTT. Protein: CSARELDIGLNTEAFF.